The T cell receptor (beta chain) under discussion was sequenced for a study of CD8 T cells in Susac syndrome. TCR beta sequencing covered blood CD8+ and CD4+ T cells. TEMRA cells underwent FACS enrichment and CD8+ and CD4+ T cells underwent negative isolation. To note about this clonotype: Antigen: not known.

Reverse transcription used about 0.45 to 1 ug RNA and random hexamers. A multiplex approach, immunoSEQ multiplex PCR, amplified TCR beta CDR3 across 54 Vbeta and 13 Jbeta. MiXCR, run by TCRdb on the immunoSEQ multiplex PCR reads, gives a single entry per CDR3 protein. Among over 150,000 distinct CDR3 sequences listed, under 95% were seen once. Overall study findings and caveats: In its TCR sequencing and HLA analysis, the study acknowledged that the number of individuals was relatively small.

Sequenced material: CD4+ T cells from PBMCs. The receptor was isolated from a human donor with multiple sclerosis.

The CDR3 DNA is TGCGCCAGCAGCTTGGCGGACACCGTGGGGGTCGGGGAGCTGTTTTTT. Its protein is CASSLADTVGVGELFF. This chain joins TRBV5-1 and TRBJ2-2; D is perhaps TRBD1 or TRBD2 (5 bases each). Germline V lookup: CDR1 SGHRS, CDR2 YFSETQ. The ends were cut back, 0 bases at V and 7 bases at J, with 16 bases in the middle. The CDR3 is 16 residues long.